The sequence of this T cell receptor (beta chain) was determined in a study of cytomegalovirus exposure and HLA in healthy donors. Primers included in the PCR were 60 Vbeta and 13 Jbeta primers. Generated by immunoSEQ multiplex PCR, the TCRdb table keeps only in-frame clones and is missing some. The table lists some 70,000 clones, roughly 70% of them singletons, with about 15% in the top ten. The CDR3 loop spans 14 amino acids. V lost 7 bases and J lost 8, with 20 bases in between. Germline CDR1 GTSNPN, CDR2 SVGIG (reference sequence). The clonotype comes from a male donor in good health and CMV-seropositive. The chain carries TRBV30 and TRBJ1-4; D might be TRBD1 (6 bases). Sequencing was performed on PBMCs. The CDR3 DNA sequence: TGTGCCTCACAAGTTGGGACAACAAACGAAAAACTGTTTTTT. Translated: CASQVGTTNEKLFF. Together with reference TRBV30 and TRBJ1-4, the CDR3 gives the full variable domain: SQTIHQWPATLVQPVGSPLSLECTVEGTSNPNLYWYRQAAGRGLQLLFYSVGIGQISSEVPQNLSASRPQDRQFILSSKKLLLSDSGFYLCASQVGTTNEKLFFGSGTQLSVL.